A selection of T cell receptor beta chains follows, all from one sample in a study of radiation and T cells in renal cell carcinoma. The method was immunoSEQ multiplex PCR; TCRdb's version includes in-frame clones alone and lacks a portion of them. In the table there are 120,000 to 150,000 clones, roughly 90% of which are singletons. The sample was blood, taken from a patient whose treatment included radiotherapy and nephrectomy. These receptors came from a woman in her 70s with renal cell carcinoma. CDR3s include the opening cysteine and the closing phenylalanine or tryptophan. Each record gives: D gene, V gene, clone size, J gene, CDR3 DNA, CDR3 protein. The D gene is left open where the match is weak. Clone size appears in some rows only: once, few, many, or a class for an expanded clone.

>TRBD1|TRBV5-6|-|TRBJ2-1
TGTGCCAGCAGCGATAGGACAGGGGGTTTCTACAATGAGCAGTTCTTC
CASSDRTGGFYNEQFF
>TRBD1|TRBV15|-|TRBJ2-7
TGTGCCACCAGCAGAGGGGACAGGGCTAGTTTTGACGAGCAGTACTTC
CATSRGDRASFDEQYF
>-|TRBV4-3|-|TRBJ2-7
TGCGCCAGCAGCCAGTGGGCAAGGACCGCCTTGGAGGGGGAGCAGTACTTC
CASSQWARTALEGEQYF
>-|TRBV5-1|-|TRBJ2-3
TGCGCCAGCAGCCTGGGACACTCCACAGATACGCAGTATTTT
CASSLGHSTDTQYF
>-|TRBV11-2|-|TRBJ1-2
TGTGCCAGCAGCTTAGGGGCAGACCTCTACGGCTACACCTTC
CASSLGADLYGYTF
>-|TRBV5-1|-|TRBJ1-2
TGCGCCAGCAGCGGTGGACAGAACTATGGCTACACCTTC
CASSGGQNYGYTF
>TRBD1|TRBV29-1|-|TRBJ1-5
TGCAGCGTTCGGGACAGTTATAGCAATCAGCCCCAGCATTTT
CSVRDSYSNQPQHF
>TRBD1|TRBV18|-|TRBJ1-5
TGTGCCAGCCTCGGGACAGGGGGCCACCAGCCCCAGCATTTT
CASLGTGGHQPQHF
>-|TRBV30|-|TRBJ1-3
TGTGCCTGTAATAAGGGGGCTGGAAACACCATATATTTT
CACNKGAGNTIYF
>TRBD1|TRBV7-2|-|TRBJ1-6
TGTGCCAGCAGCTCACAGGGGGCGGAAAATTCACCCCTCCACTTT
CASSSQGAENSPLHF
>-|TRBV5-4|-|TRBJ1-1
TGTGCCAGCAGCTCGCGGGGGGGGAACACTGAAGCTTTCTTT
CASSSRGGNTEAFF
>-|TRBV7-8|once|TRBJ2-3
TGTGCCAGCAGCCTCTACGCAGATACGCAGTATTTT
CASSLYADTQYF
>-|TRBV9|-|TRBJ2-3
TGTGCCAGCAGCCCCCGCGGATCGAGGGGCACAGATACGCAGTATTTT
CASSPRGSRGTDTQYF
>-|TRBV29-1|-|TRBJ1-2
TGCAGCGTTGCTTGGACGGCCTATGGCTACACCTTC
CSVAWTAYGYTF
>-|TRBV7-2|-|TRBJ2-3
TGTGCCAGCGGGGACACCTTCGGAGATACGCAGTATTTT
CASGDTFGDTQYF
>TRBD2|TRBV6-5|-|TRBJ2-1
TGTGCCAGCAGTTACCGGGGGGATGAGCAGTTCTTC
CASSYRGDEQFF
>TRBD1|TRBV5-4|-|TRBJ1-4
TGTGCCAGCAGCTTGTGGGGGGCCGGGACAGGGACTGAAAAACTGTTTTTT
CASSLWGAGTGTEKLFF
>TRBD1|TRBV11-2|-|TRBJ2-5
TGTGCCAGCAGCTTACGACAGGGACAGGGGAGGGAGACCCAGTACTTC
CASSLRQGQGRETQYF
>-|TRBV5-1|-|TRBJ1-1
TGCGCCAGCAGCTTGGCTTCCTTGAGACAGCGGAACACTGAAGCTTTCTTT
CASSLASLRQRNTEAFF
>-|TRBV18|few|TRBJ1-5
TGTGCCAGCTCACCGGGAGGGAATAGCAATCAGCCCCAGCATTTT
CASSPGGNSNQPQHF
>TRBD1|TRBV7-9|once|TRBJ1-5
TGTGCCAGCAGCCCTTCAGGGGGTAGGAAGCAGCCCCAGCATTTT
CASSPSGGRKQPQHF
>TRBD1|TRBV5-1|few|TRBJ1-1
TGCGCCAGCAGCCGGGACAGCACCACTGAAGCTTTCTTT
CASSRDSTTEAFF
>-|TRBV5-1|-|TRBJ2-3
TGCGCCAGCAGCTTGGGAGTTACGCAGTATTTT
CASSLGVTQYF
>-|TRBV7-2|once|TRBJ2-2
TGTGCCAGCAGCTTAGTAGGACTGAACACCGGGGAGCTGTTTTTT
CASSLVGLNTGELFF